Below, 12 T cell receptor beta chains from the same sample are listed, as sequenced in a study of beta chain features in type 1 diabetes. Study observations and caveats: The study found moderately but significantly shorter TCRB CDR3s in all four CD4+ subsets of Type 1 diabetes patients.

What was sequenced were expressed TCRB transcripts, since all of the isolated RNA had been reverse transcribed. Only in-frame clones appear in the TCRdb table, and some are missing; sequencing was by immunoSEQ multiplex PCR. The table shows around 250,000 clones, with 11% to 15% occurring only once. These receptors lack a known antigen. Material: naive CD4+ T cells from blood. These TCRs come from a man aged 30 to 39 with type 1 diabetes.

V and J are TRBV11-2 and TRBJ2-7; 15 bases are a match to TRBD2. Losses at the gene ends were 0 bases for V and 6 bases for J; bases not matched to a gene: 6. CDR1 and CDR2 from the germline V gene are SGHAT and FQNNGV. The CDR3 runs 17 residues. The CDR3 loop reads CASSLDRGTSGRSEQYF. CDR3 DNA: TGTGCCAGCAGCTTAGATCGGGGGACTAGCGGGAGGTCCGAGCAGTACTTC.

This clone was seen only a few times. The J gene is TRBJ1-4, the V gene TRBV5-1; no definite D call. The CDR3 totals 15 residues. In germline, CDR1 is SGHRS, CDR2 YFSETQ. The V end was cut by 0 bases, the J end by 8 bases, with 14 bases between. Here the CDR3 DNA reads TGCGCCAGCAGCTTGGCCGGAACAGATGCGGAAAAACTGTTTTTT. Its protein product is CASSLAGTDAEKLFF.

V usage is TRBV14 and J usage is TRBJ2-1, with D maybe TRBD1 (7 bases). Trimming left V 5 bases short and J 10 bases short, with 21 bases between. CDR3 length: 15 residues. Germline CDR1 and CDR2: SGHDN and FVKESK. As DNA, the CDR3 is TGTGCCAGCAGCACTCAAACCAGGGGGGATCTCGAGCAGTTCTTC. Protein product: CASSTQTRGDLEQFF.

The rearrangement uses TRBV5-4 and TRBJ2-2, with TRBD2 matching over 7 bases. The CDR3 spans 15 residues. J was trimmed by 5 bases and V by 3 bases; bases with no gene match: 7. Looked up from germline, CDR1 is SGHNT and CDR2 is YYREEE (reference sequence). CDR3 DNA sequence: TGTGCCAGCAGCTGGGCTAGCGGCTATACCGGGGAGCTGTTTTTT. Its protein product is CASSWASGYTGELFF.

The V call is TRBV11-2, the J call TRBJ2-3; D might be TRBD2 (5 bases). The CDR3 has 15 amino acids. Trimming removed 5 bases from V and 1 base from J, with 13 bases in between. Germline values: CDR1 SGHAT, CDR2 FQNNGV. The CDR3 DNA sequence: TGTGCCAGCAGCATCCGCGAGGGAGGCACAGATACGCAGTATTTT. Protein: CASSIREGGTDTQYF.

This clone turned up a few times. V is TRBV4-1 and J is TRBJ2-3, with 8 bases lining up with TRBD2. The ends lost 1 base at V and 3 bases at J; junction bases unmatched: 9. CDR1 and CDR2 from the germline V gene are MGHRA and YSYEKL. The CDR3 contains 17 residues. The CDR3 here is CASSQALKGLGTDTQYF. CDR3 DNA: TGCGCCAGCAGCCAAGCCCTAAAGGGACTAGGTACAGATACGCAGTATTTT.

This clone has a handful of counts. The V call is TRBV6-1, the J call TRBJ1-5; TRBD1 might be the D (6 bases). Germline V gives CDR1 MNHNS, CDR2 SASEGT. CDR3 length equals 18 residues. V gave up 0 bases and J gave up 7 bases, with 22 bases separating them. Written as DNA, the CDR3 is TGTGCCAGCAGTGAAGCGGTCTCGGGGGGCCCATCCGGGCAGCCCCAGCATTTT. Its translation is CASSEAVSGGPSGQPQHF.

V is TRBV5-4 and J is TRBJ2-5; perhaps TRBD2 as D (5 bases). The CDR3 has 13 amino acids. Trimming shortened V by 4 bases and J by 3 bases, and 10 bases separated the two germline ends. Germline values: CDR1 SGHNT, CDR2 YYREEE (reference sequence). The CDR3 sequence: CASSPTGKETQYF. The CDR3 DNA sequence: TGTGCCAGCAGCCCTACCGGGAAAGAGACCCAGTACTTC. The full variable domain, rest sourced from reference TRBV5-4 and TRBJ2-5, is ETGVTQSPTHLIKTRGQQVTLRCSSQSGHNTVSWYQQALGQGPQFIFQYYREEENGRGNFPPRFSGLQFPNYSSELNVNALELDDSALYLCASSPTGKETQYFGPGTRLLVL.

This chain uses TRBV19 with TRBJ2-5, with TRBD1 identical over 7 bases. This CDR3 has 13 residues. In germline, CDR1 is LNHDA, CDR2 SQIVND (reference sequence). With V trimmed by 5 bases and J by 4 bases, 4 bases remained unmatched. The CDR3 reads CASSDRDRETQYF. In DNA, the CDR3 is TGTGCCAGTAGTGACAGGGATCGAGAGACCCAGTACTTC.

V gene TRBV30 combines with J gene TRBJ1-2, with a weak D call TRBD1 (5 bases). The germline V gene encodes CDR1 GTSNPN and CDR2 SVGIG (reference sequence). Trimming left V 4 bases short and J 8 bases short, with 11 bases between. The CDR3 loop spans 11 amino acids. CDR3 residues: CAWTQAAGYTF. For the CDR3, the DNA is TGTGCCTGGACACAGGCTGCGGGCTACACCTTC.

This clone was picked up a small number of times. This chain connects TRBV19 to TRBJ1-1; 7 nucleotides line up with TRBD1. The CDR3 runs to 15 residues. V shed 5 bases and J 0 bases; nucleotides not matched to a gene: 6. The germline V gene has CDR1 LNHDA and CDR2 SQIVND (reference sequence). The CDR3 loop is CASSLIQGMNTEAFF. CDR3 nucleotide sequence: TGTGCCAGTAGTCTCATACAGGGGATGAACACTGAAGCTTTCTTT.

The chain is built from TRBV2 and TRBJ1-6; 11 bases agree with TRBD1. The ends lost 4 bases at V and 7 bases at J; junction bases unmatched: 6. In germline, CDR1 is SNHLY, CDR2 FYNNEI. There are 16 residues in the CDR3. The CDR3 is CASSAVGTGGNSPLHF. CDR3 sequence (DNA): TGTGCCAGCAGTGCGGTTGGGACAGGGGGAAATTCACCCCTCCACTTT.